Below are 11 T cell receptor beta chains sequenced from a single sample in a study of blood T cells in healthy people across ages. The use of a sample-barcoded 5' primer and a J-beta primer mix characterized a second PCR of 7 to 11 cycles. Via MiXCR, TCRdb re-called the 5' RACE reads, giving one row per CDR3 protein. The sample consists of about 780,000 distinct CDR3 sequences, more than 35% of them appearing once. The source material was blood. All receptors come from a man at least 80 years old in good health.

This clonotype occurred a few times. The J gene is TRBJ1-2, the V gene TRBV6-5, with a tentative D call TRBD1 (5 bases). Germline V gives CDR1 MNHEY, CDR2 SVGAGI. Trimming removed 6 bases from V and 0 bases from J, with 11 bases in between. The CDR3 is 14 amino acids. The CDR3 region has the DNA TGTGCCAGCAGACGGGACCGTTCTAACTATGGCTACACCTTC. Protein: CASRRDRSNYGYTF.

Turning to this clonotype: A read error may be the cause here, since a much bigger clone is one base away. The chain is built from TRBV12-3 or TRBV12-4 and TRBJ2-7; 7 bases are shared with TRBD1. CDR3 size: 15 residues. This chain's CDR3 is CVSSLKEGGTYEQYF. The CDR3 nucleotides read TGTGTCAGCAGTTTAAAGGAAGGGGGCACCTACGAGCAGTACTTC.

The V call is TRBV3-1, the J call TRBJ2-1; D remains ambiguous. The CDR3 has 12 residues. The V and J ends lost 1 base and 5 bases respectively, with 3 bases between them. Germline V gene sequence: CDR1 LGHDT, CDR2 YNNKEL (reference sequence). CDR3 coding DNA: TGTGCCAGCAGCCAAGTCAACAATGAGCAGTTCTTC. Its protein is CASSQVNNEQFF.

The V and J genes are TRBV28 and TRBJ2-5; TRBD2 is a possible D gene (6 bases). V dropped 5 bases and J dropped 11 bases, with 21 bases sitting between them. Germline V gene sequence: CDR1 MDHEN, CDR2 SYDVKM. The CDR3 contains 14 residues. In DNA, the CDR3 is TGTGCCAGCAGTACTAGCAGATCAAACAATGAGCAGTACTTC. It specifies CASSTSRSNNEQYF.

This rearrangement joins TRBV9 to TRBJ2-4; D is perhaps TRBD2 (5 bases). Germline CDR1 SGDLS, CDR2 YYNGEE. Trimming shortened V by 0 bases and J by 2 bases, and 9 bases separated the two germline ends. This CDR3 contains 15 residues. CDR3 in DNA: TGTGCCAGCAGCGTAGGCGGGCAGACCAAAAACATTCAGTACTTC. Amino acid sequence: CASSVGGQTKNIQYF.

The chain combines TRBV12-3 or TRBV12-4 with TRBJ1-4, with 7 positions matching TRBD1. V lost 3 bases, J lost 4 bases, and 5 bases stayed unmatched. The CDR3 sequence is 15 residues long. CDR3 nucleotides: TGTGCCAGCAGTTTGGGGACAGCAGATAATGAAAAACTGTTTTTT. Protein: CASSLGTADNEKLFF.

V usage is TRBV6-6 and J usage is TRBJ2-7; D possibly corresponds to TRBD1 (6 bases). V was clipped by 2 bases and J by 2 bases, with 13 bases between them. The germline V gene has CDR1 MNHNY and CDR2 SVGAGI (reference sequence). The CDR3 sequence is 15 residues long. The CDR3 loop reads CASSYGQLPTYEQYF. The CDR3 DNA sequence: TGTGCCAGCAGTTACGGACAGCTACCTACCTACGAGCAGTACTTC.

This chain links TRBV6-2 or TRBV6-3 with TRBJ2-2; no clear D gene. Per germline, CDR1 MNHEY and CDR2 SVGEGT. The CDR3 is 15 residues long. V lost 4 bases and J lost 5, with 14 bases in between. CDR3 in amino acids: CASSFPTPETGELFF. CDR3 DNA sequence: TGTGCCAGCAGTTTCCCGACACCAGAGACCGGGGAGCTGTTTTTT.

This clonotype has just one count. J is TRBJ1-2 and V is TRBV28; 7 nucleotides match TRBD1. Germline values: CDR1 MDHEN, CDR2 SYDVKM. This CDR3 region has 14 residues. Germline trimming cut 8 bases from V and 0 bases from J; bases unmatched to any gene: 6. For the CDR3, the DNA is TGTGCCAGCTTACAGGGGTTAGCTAACTATGGCTACACCTTC. Its protein is CASLQGLANYGYTF.

The gene calls are TRBV3-1 and TRBJ2-1; 7 bases fit TRBD2. The V gene's germline CDR1 is LGHDT and CDR2 YNNKEL (reference sequence). The V gene end was trimmed by 4 bases and the J gene end by 0 bases; junction bases not matched to a gene: 9. The CDR3 totals 17 residues. The CDR3 DNA reads as TGTGCCAGCAGCCGACTTGGGACTACCAGCTCCTACAATGAGCAGTTCTTC. As protein: CASSRLGTTSSYNEQFF.

This clonotype has a handful of counts. CDR3 sequence reads: CASTRSSGRPSGEQFF. In nucleotides, the CDR3 is TGTGCCAGCACCCGTTCTAGCGGGAGGCCGTCAGGGGAGCAGTTCTTC. This chain joins TRBV12-3 or TRBV12-4 and TRBJ2-1; 11 bases agree with TRBD2. J was trimmed by 10 bases and V by 7 bases; bases with no gene match: 15. This CDR3 is 16 amino acids long.